This is a list of T cell receptor beta chains from one sample in a study of blood T cells in healthy people across ages. TCRdb called the 5' RACE reads again in MiXCR, with one record for every CDR3 protein. The table lists around 1.5 million distinct CDR3 sequences, 42% of them singletons. The sample consisted of blood. The receptors stem from a woman between 18 and 30 years old in good health. Each CDR3 is given with its conserved first and last residue. The order of the fields is CDR3 DNA, CDR3 protein, D gene, J gene, V gene, clone size. D genes are given only for firm matches. Where a row states a size, it is once, few, many or the class of an expanded clone; other rows omit it.

CDR3 DNA: TGTGCCAGCAGGTCACCGGGACTAGCGAGGGGAAGCTCCTACAATGAGCAGTTCTTC
CDR3 protein: CASRSPGLARGSSYNEQFF
D gene: TRBD2
J gene: TRBJ2-1
V gene: TRBV7-2
clone size: -

CDR3 DNA: TGTGCCAGCAGTTCCCAGGCAAGCTACGAGCAGTACTTC
CDR3 protein: CASSSQASYEQYF
D gene: -
J gene: TRBJ2-7
V gene: TRBV27
clone size: -

CDR3 DNA: TGTGCCAGCAGTTTACCAGTGCGGGGCGGCAATGAGCAGTTCTTC
CDR3 protein: CASSLPVRGGNEQFF
D gene: -
J gene: TRBJ2-1
V gene: TRBV28
clone size: few

CDR3 DNA: TGTGCCAGCAGTATATACAGTGGGCCAGATACGCAGTATTTT
CDR3 protein: CASSIYSGPDTQYF
D gene: -
J gene: TRBJ2-3
V gene: TRBV12-3/TRBV12-4
clone size: -

CDR3 DNA: TGCAGTGCGAGGGTTGGCAGCGTGGCAGATACGCAGTATTTT
CDR3 protein: CSARVGSVADTQYF
D gene: -
J gene: TRBJ2-3
V gene: TRBV20-1
clone size: -

CDR3 DNA: TGTGCCATCAGTCCAGGGACAGAGAGGAACACTGAAGCTTTCTTT
CDR3 protein: CAISPGTERNTEAFF
D gene: TRBD1
J gene: TRBJ1-1
V gene: TRBV10-3
clone size: -

CDR3 DNA: TGTGCCAGCAGTCAGGGACAGAAGTGGAACGAGCAGTACTTC
CDR3 protein: CASSQGQKWNEQYF
D gene: TRBD1
J gene: TRBJ2-7
V gene: TRBV6-1
clone size: few

CDR3 DNA: TGTGCCTGGACTATAGCGGGGGGGCCGAGTGAGCAGTTCTTC
CDR3 protein: CAWTIAGGPSEQFF
D gene: TRBD2
J gene: TRBJ2-1
V gene: TRBV30
clone size: -

CDR3 DNA: TGTGCCAGCAGGGCGGGGTTCGATACGCAGTATTTT
CDR3 protein: CASRAGFDTQYF
D gene: -
J gene: TRBJ2-3
V gene: TRBV27
clone size: -

CDR3 DNA: TGTGCCAGCAACCTCCACGGGACTAGCGGGGGGACTTCCTACGAGCAGTACTTC
CDR3 protein: CASNLHGTSGGTSYEQYF
D gene: TRBD2
J gene: TRBJ2-7
V gene: TRBV12-3/TRBV12-4
clone size: few

CDR3 DNA: TGTGCCAGCAGAGGACAGGGGAGTCGGTATGGCTACACCTTC
CDR3 protein: CASRGQGSRYGYTF
D gene: TRBD1
J gene: TRBJ1-2
V gene: TRBV12-3/TRBV12-4
clone size: -

CDR3 DNA: TGCAGTGCTAGAGATTACCAGGGCTACGAGCAGTACTTC
CDR3 protein: CSARDYQGYEQYF
D gene: -
J gene: TRBJ2-7
V gene: TRBV20-1
clone size: few

CDR3 DNA: TGTGCCAGCAGCGCGACAGAAAACATTCAGTACTTC
CDR3 protein: CASSATENIQYF
D gene: -
J gene: TRBJ2-4
V gene: TRBV9
clone size: few

CDR3 DNA: TGCAGCTACCAAAGCGGGACGGGGAACACTGAAGCTTTCTTT
CDR3 protein: CSYQSGTGNTEAFF
D gene: -
J gene: TRBJ1-1
V gene: TRBV29-1
clone size: -

CDR3 DNA: TGTGCCAGCATCAAAGGGGGACAAAACTATGGCTACACCTTC
CDR3 protein: CASIKGGQNYGYTF
D gene: -
J gene: TRBJ1-2
V gene: TRBV6-6
clone size: -

CDR3 DNA: TGCAGTGCTAGTTTCAGGGAGGTGAACACTGAAGCTTTCTTT
CDR3 protein: CSASFREVNTEAFF
D gene: -
J gene: TRBJ1-1
V gene: TRBV20-1
clone size: -

CDR3 DNA: TGCAGTGCTGGCCGGGACAGGGGCACCTACAATGAGCAGTTCTTC
CDR3 protein: CSAGRDRGTYNEQFF
D gene: TRBD1
J gene: TRBJ2-1
V gene: TRBV20-1
clone size: -

CDR3 DNA: TGTGCCACCAGCAGAGTAGCCGCGGAGGGCAGGTCAGATACGCAGTATTTT
CDR3 protein: CATSRVAAEGRSDTQYF
D gene: -
J gene: TRBJ2-3
V gene: TRBV15
clone size: -

CDR3 DNA: TGTGCCAGCAATATACAGGAGTATAATTCACCCCTCCACTTT
CDR3 protein: CASNIQEYNSPLHF
D gene: -
J gene: TRBJ1-6
V gene: TRBV28
clone size: few

CDR3 DNA: TGTGCCAGCAGTACGACAGGGGGCAATGAGCAGTTCTTC
CDR3 protein: CASSTTGGNEQFF
D gene: TRBD1
J gene: TRBJ2-1
V gene: TRBV6-5
clone size: -

CDR3 DNA: TGTGCCAGCAGGAGTCACGGGGTGGGGATAATGAACACTGAAGCTTTCTTT
CDR3 protein: CASRSHGVGIMNTEAFF
D gene: -
J gene: TRBJ1-1
V gene: TRBV28
clone size: few

CDR3 DNA: TGTGCCTGGAGTTCCGGGGGGGCGGGCGAGCAGTACTTC
CDR3 protein: CAWSSGGAGEQYF
D gene: TRBD2
J gene: TRBJ2-7
V gene: TRBV30
clone size: -

CDR3 DNA: TGTGCCAGCATCGCCAGCAATAACTATGGCTACACCTTC
CDR3 protein: CASIASNNYGYTF
D gene: -
J gene: TRBJ1-2
V gene: TRBV7-2
clone size: -

CDR3 DNA: TGTGCCAGCAGTTTCAGGAGCTCTGGGGCCAACGTCCTGACTTTC
CDR3 protein: CASSFRSSGANVLTF
D gene: -
J gene: TRBJ2-6
V gene: TRBV12-3/TRBV12-4
clone size: many

CDR3 DNA: TGTGCCAGCAGTCAACAGCTCCGGGACTCCCAGTTCTTC
CDR3 protein: CASSQQLRDSQFF
D gene: -
J gene: TRBJ2-1
V gene: TRBV6-5
clone size: -

CDR3 DNA: TGTGCCAGCAGTTTGACAGGGGCAGGGTCCTACGAGCAGTACTTC
CDR3 protein: CASSLTGAGSYEQYF
D gene: TRBD1
J gene: TRBJ2-7
V gene: TRBV28
clone size: -

CDR3 DNA: TGTGCCAGCAGCCAAGGGGTCAACCCCTACGAGCAGTACTTC
CDR3 protein: CASSQGVNPYEQYF
D gene: -
J gene: TRBJ2-7
V gene: TRBV3-1
clone size: -

CDR3 DNA: TGTGCCAGCAGCCAAGCCGTAAGTGGGGAGCTGTTTTTT
CDR3 protein: CASSQAVSGELFF
D gene: -
J gene: TRBJ2-2
V gene: TRBV3-1
clone size: -